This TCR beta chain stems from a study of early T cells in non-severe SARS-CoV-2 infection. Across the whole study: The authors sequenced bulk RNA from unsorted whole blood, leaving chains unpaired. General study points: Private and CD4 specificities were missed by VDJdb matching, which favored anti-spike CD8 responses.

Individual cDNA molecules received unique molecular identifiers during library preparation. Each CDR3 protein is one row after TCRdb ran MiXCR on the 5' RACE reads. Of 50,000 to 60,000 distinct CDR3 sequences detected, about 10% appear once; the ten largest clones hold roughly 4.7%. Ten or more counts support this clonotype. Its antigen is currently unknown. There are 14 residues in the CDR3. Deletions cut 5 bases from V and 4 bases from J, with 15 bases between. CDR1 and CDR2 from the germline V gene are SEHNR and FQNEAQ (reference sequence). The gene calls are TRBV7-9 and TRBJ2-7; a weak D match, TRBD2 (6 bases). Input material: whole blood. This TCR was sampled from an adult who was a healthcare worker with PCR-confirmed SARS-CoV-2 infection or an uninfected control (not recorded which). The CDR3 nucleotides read TGTGCCAGCAGCCCCGGCGGGGTCAGGTACGAGCAGTACTTC. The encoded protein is CASSPGGVRYEQYF.